This TCR beta chain was found in a study of shared clonotypes between healthy human individuals. Germline V gene data show CDR1 as SNHLY and CDR2 as FYNNEI. The CDR3 covers 15 residues. The ends lost 5 bases at V and 1 base at J; junction bases unmatched: 4. Researchers divided each subset's genomic DNA evenly across several immunoSEQ plates. Data came from immunoSEQ multiplex PCR; TCRdb stores just in-frame clones and leaves some out. The table shows approximately 980,000 clones, with 76% occurring only once. This chain uses TRBV2 with TRBJ2-2; the match to TRBD2 covers 7 bases. The TCR was taken from a man aged 18 to 30 in good health. Sequenced: memory CD4+ T cells sorted from blood. Stated subset: CD45RA-negative fraction. CDR3 protein: CASSPAGRNTGELFF. CDR3 bases: TGTGCCAGCAGTCCAGCGGGAAGGAACACCGGGGAGCTGTTTTTT.